This TCR beta chain emerged from a study of PD-1 blockade in classical Hodgkin lymphoma. Findings of the study overall: Relapsed/refractory patients reportedly had lower baseline diversity than newly diagnosed patients. The causes of the repertoire differences, possibly disease activity or prior therapy, remain undefined. Prior to therapy, complete responders displayed diversity much like that of newly diagnosed patients.

In every patient, relapse followed autologous stem cell transplantation, while exposure to brentuximab vedotin differed. Magnetic negative selection of thawed PBMCs yielded the CD8+ T cells. When best responses were assessed, they were complete response, partial response or progressive disease. The ends were cut back, 3 bases at V and 0 bases at J, with 14 bases in the middle. The germline V gene encodes CDR1 MDHEN and CDR2 SYDVKM. This CDR3 is 16 amino acids long. The method was immunoSEQ multiplex PCR; TCRdb's version includes in-frame clones alone and lacks a portion of them. The sample shows approximately 8,000 clones, more than 70% of them seen only once. Notes on this clone: Its cognate antigen is unknown.

The sample here was CD8+ T cells from blood, taken at baseline. This rearrangement joins TRBV28 to TRBJ1-2; a weak D match, TRBD1 (6 bases). The receptor was derived from a human donor with classical Hodgkin lymphoma. CDR3 DNA sequence: TGTGCCAGCAGTTTGGACAGCTTAGCGTCTAACTATGGCTACACCTTC. This codes for CASSLDSLASNYGYTF.